Below are 21 T cell receptor beta chains sequenced from a single sample in a study of cytomegalovirus exposure and HLA in healthy donors. The PCR employed 60 Vbeta primers together with 13 Jbeta primers. Profiled with immunoSEQ multiplex PCR; TCRdb holds only in-frame clones, not every one. The sample lists 70,000 to 100,000 clones, approximately 64% seen once, with roughly 21% in the top ten. The sequenced material came from PBMCs. These receptors were taken from a woman aged 45-65 years in good health and CMV-seropositive.

CDR3: CASSPGTGYAYGYTF. The CDR3 region has the DNA TGTGCCAGCAGCCCCGGGACAGGGTATGCCTATGGCTACACCTTC. The V gene is TRBV5-6, the J gene TRBJ1-2; 9 bases align to TRBD1. Germline assignment: CDR1 SGHDT and CDR2 YYEEEE. The CDR3 length is 15 residues. Trimming cost V 4 bases and J 4 bases; bases outside gene matches: 8.

This clone was seen more than once but under ten times. This chain connects TRBV5-6 to TRBJ2-1; 7 bases align to TRBD2. The junction had 8 bases not matched to a gene; V was cut back by 0 bases and J by 5 bases. This CDR3 is built from 16 residues. Germline CDR1 reads SGHDT; CDR2 reads YYEEEE. CDR3 sequence: CASSLALGLGNNEQFF. The CDR3 coding sequence is TGTGCCAGCAGCTTGGCCCTCGGACTAGGGAACAATGAGCAGTTCTTC.

The rearrangement links TRBV6-6 to TRBJ2-5; 10 nucleotides line up with TRBD1. With 4 bases clipped from V and 4 bases from J, the junction kept 6 bases outside the gene matches. The germline CDR1 and CDR2 sequences are MNHNY and SVGAGI (reference sequence). The CDR3 spans 15 residues. The CDR3 region is CASSSGTGDGETQYF. As DNA, the CDR3 is TGTGCCAGCAGTTCCGGGACAGGGGATGGAGAGACCCAGTACTTC.

The gene calls are TRBV29-1 and TRBJ2-6, with a weak D call TRBD2 (5 bases). CDR1 is SQVTM, CDR2 ANQGSEA, per germline. V lost 3 bases to trimming and J lost 0 bases, with 9 bases between them. The CDR3 covers 15 residues. The CDR3 is CSVELGSSGANVLTF. CDR3 nucleotide sequence: TGCAGCGTTGAGTTGGGGAGCTCTGGGGCCAACGTCCTGACTTTC.

The CDR3 nucleotides read TGTGCCATCAGTGAGTCTTCGACAGGGGACAACTCCTACGAGCAGTACTTC. Translated, it gives CAISESSTGDNSYEQYF. This chain connects TRBV10-3 to TRBJ2-7, with 8 bases lining up with TRBD1. Germline CDR1 and CDR2: ENHRY and SYGVKD. The CDR3 sequence is 17 residues long. Trimming at V came to 0 bases and at J to 0 bases, leaving 7 bases not matched to a gene.

The chain uses TRBV28 and TRBJ2-1; D possibly corresponds to TRBD1 (6 bases). Germline V lookup: CDR1 MDHEN, CDR2 SYDVKM. The V end lost 3 bases, the J end lost 8 bases, and 14 bases lay between the germline ends. The CDR3 sequence is 14 residues long. CDR3 coding DNA: TGTGCCAGCAGTTTCAGGGGCCCGCGGGATGAGCAGTTCTTC. Residues: CASSFRGPRDEQFF.

The chain carries TRBV27 and TRBJ2-3, with 10 bases fitting TRBD2. This CDR3 has 15 residues. CDR1 MNHEY and CDR2 SMNVEV come from the germline V gene (reference sequence). Trimming cost V 5 bases and J 6 bases; bases outside gene matches: 8. CDR3 sequence (DNA): TGTGCCAGCAGTCAAAGCGGGGGGGGTCGGGATACGCAGTATTTT. This sequence encodes CASSQSGGGRDTQYF.

The rearrangement uses TRBV27 and TRBJ1-1, with D possibly TRBD1 on 5 matching bases. Deletions cut 6 bases from V and 5 bases from J, with 10 bases between. CDR3 length equals 12 residues. Germline loops: CDR1 MNHEY, CDR2 SMNVEV (reference sequence). CDR3 sequence reads: CASRMGGTEAFF. In DNA form, the CDR3 reads TGTGCCAGCAGAATGGGGGGGACTGAAGCTTTCTTT.

The chain combines TRBV11-2 with TRBJ1-1; 8 positions agree with TRBD1. Trimming at V came to 5 bases and at J to 6 bases, leaving 8 bases not matched to a gene. Germline lookup yields CDR1 SGHAT and CDR2 FQNNGV. The CDR3 is 14 amino acids. In nucleotides, the CDR3 is TGTGCCAGCAGCGTCGGACAGGGTCGCCCTGAAGCTTTCTTT. It encodes CASSVGQGRPEAFF.

The J gene is TRBJ2-5, the V gene TRBV19; a weak D match, TRBD2 (6 bases). V was clipped by 3 bases and J by 7 bases, with 15 bases between them. The CDR3 spans 14 residues. In germline, CDR1 is LNHDA, CDR2 SQIVND (reference sequence). The CDR3 sequence: CASSIQTSSATQYF. DNA for the CDR3: TGTGCCAGTAGTATCCAAACTAGCTCGGCGACCCAGTACTTC.

The gene calls are TRBV28 and TRBJ2-3; 8 positions match TRBD1. The V gene's germline CDR1 is MDHEN and CDR2 SYDVKM. V shed 10 bases and J 1 base; nucleotides not matched to a gene: 7. The CDR3 length is 14 residues. In DNA form, the CDR3 reads TGTGCCATCCTACCGGGACAGGGCACAGATACGCAGTATTTT. This gives the protein CAILPGQGTDTQYF.

This sequence joins TRBV7-9 and TRBJ2-3; D gene unclear. Between the trimmed V and J ends, which lost 5 bases and 8 bases, there was a span of 8 bases. The CDR3 is 11 residues long. The germline V gene has CDR1 SEHNR and CDR2 FQNEAQ (reference sequence). CDR3 DNA sequence: TGTGCCAGCAGCCCCCGAGGTACGCAGTATTTT. Protein sequence: CASSPRGTQYF.

The chain employs TRBV19 and TRBJ2-7, with 7 bases fitting TRBD2. Looked up from germline, CDR1 is LNHDA and CDR2 is SQIVND (reference sequence). The trim removed 6 bases at V and 4 bases at J, leaving 12 bases unmatched. The CDR3 extends over 15 amino acids. The CDR3 region has the DNA TGTGCCAGTAGGGGGGGGACGGAGGAAATATACGAGCAGTACTTC. This gives the protein CASRGGTEEIYEQYF.

This clone was seen more than once but under ten times. The gene calls are TRBV30 and TRBJ1-2; 7 nucleotides match TRBD1. Looked up from germline, CDR1 is GTSNPN and CDR2 is SVGIG (reference sequence). After removal of 4 bases from V and 2 bases from J, the junction contained 10 bases not matched to a gene. There are 15 residues in the CDR3. The CDR3 nucleotides are TGTGCCTGGACCCCAGCAGACAGGGAAAACTATGGCTACACCTTC. Translated: CAWTPADRENYGYTF.

This rearrangement joins TRBV5-4 to TRBJ1-4; possibly TRBD1 for D (5 bases). Trimming stripped 4 bases from V and 6 bases from J, with 13 bases between. The CDR3 length is 14 residues. Germline CDR1 and CDR2: SGHNT and YYREEE (reference sequence). The CDR3 DNA sequence: TGTGCCAGCAGCGCCGGAATAGGGGATGAAAAACTGTTTTTT. Its protein product is CASSAGIGDEKLFF.

There are a few counts of this clone. The chain joins TRBV9 to TRBJ2-7; possibly TRBD1 for D (5 bases). Germline CDR1 SGDLS, CDR2 YYNGEE. This CDR3 has 16 residues. The V gene lost 0 bases and the J gene lost 1 base, with 14 bases spanning the gap. The CDR3, as DNA: TGTGCCAGCAGCGTAGCTCACCAGGGTAAGTCCTACGAGCAGTACTTC. Its protein product is CASSVAHQGKSYEQYF.

This clone appeared a few times. The rearrangement uses TRBV19 and TRBJ2-2, with 10 bases matching TRBD2. There are 14 residues in the CDR3. CDR1 is LNHDA, CDR2 SQIVND, per germline (reference sequence). V was pared by 9 bases and J by 6 bases, with 7 bases of the junction left unmatched. The CDR3 nucleotides are TGTGCCAGCGAGCGGGGGGGCCGGCCCGGGGAGCTGTTTTTT. Amino acid sequence: CASERGGRPGELFF. The entire variable domain, with the rest obtained from reference TRBV19 and TRBJ2-2, is as follows: DGGITQSPKYLFRKEGQNVTLSCEQNLNHDAMYWYRQDPGQGLRLIYYSQIVNDFQKGDIAEGYSVSREKKESFPLTVTSAQKNPTAFYLCASERGGRPGELFFGEGSRLTVL.

The chain carries TRBV7-7 and TRBJ1-1, with D possibly matching TRBD1 (6 bases). CDR3 length: 13 residues. Germline loops: CDR1 SSHAT, CDR2 FNYEAQ (reference sequence). V shed 4 bases and J shed 5 bases, with 11 bases lying between them. The CDR3 loop is CASSYRERTEAFF. In DNA, the CDR3 is TGTGCCAGCAGCTACAGGGAGAGGACTGAAGCTTTCTTT.

On this clone itself: Other DNA sequences of this sample code for an identical CDR3. The chain is built from TRBV29-1 and TRBJ2-7; TRBD1 aligns across 9 bases. CDR3 length: 14 amino acids. Germline V CDR1 and CDR2: SQVTM, ANQGSEA. Germline trimming cut 5 bases from V and 0 bases from J; bases unmatched to any gene: 5. The CDR3, as DNA: TGCAGCGTTTCGGGGACAGGGTCCTCCTACGAGCAGTACTTC. Its protein is CSVSGTGSSYEQYF.

The V and J genes are TRBV9 and TRBJ1-1; D possibly corresponds to TRBD1 (6 bases). From germline, CDR1 is SGDLS and CDR2 YYNGEE. This CDR3 spans 14 amino acids. V was pared by 2 bases and J by 0 bases, with 8 bases between. DNA for the CDR3: TGTGCCAGCAGCGTCAGGGACATGAACACTGAAGCTTTCTTT. As protein: CASSVRDMNTEAFF. Filled out from reference TRBV9 and TRBJ1-1, the complete variable domain reads DSGVTQTPKHLITATGQRVTLRCSPRSGDLSVYWYQQSLDQGLQFLIQYYNGEERAKGNILERFSAQQFPDLHSELNLSSLELGDSALYFCASSVRDMNTEAFFGQGTRLTVV.

This clone was observed a handful of times. The V and J genes are TRBV6-5 and TRBJ2-5; a weak D match, TRBD1 (5 bases). Germline V gives CDR1 MNHEY, CDR2 SVGAGI. This CDR3 has 14 residues. V lost 3 bases, J lost 4 bases, and 12 bases lay in between. The CDR3 loop reads CASSYNGQGETQYF. CDR3 DNA sequence: TGTGCCAGCAGTTATAATGGGCAGGGAGAGACCCAGTACTTC.